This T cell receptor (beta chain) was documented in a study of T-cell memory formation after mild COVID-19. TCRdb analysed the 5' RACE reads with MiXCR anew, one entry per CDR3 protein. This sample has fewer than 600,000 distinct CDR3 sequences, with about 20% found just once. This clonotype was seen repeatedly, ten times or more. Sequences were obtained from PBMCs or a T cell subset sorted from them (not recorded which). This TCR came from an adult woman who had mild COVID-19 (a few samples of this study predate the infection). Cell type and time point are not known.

Here the CDR3 DNA reads TGTGCCAGCAGCATTGGGGCCGGGGAGCTGTTTTTT. Residues: CASSIGAGELFF. The chain has TRBV7-3 and TRBJ2-2; D call uncertain. The CDR3 length is 12 residues. V lost 5 bases to trimming and J lost 6 bases, with 7 bases between them. Germline lookup yields CDR1 SGHTA and CDR2 FQGTGA. Full variable domain (missing parts from reference TRBV7-3 and TRBJ2-2): GAGVSQTPSNKVTEKGKYVELRCDPISGHTALYWYRQSLGQGPEFLIYFQGTGAADDSGLPNDRFFAVRPEGSVSTLKIQRTERGDSAVYLCASSIGAGELFFGEGSRLTVL.